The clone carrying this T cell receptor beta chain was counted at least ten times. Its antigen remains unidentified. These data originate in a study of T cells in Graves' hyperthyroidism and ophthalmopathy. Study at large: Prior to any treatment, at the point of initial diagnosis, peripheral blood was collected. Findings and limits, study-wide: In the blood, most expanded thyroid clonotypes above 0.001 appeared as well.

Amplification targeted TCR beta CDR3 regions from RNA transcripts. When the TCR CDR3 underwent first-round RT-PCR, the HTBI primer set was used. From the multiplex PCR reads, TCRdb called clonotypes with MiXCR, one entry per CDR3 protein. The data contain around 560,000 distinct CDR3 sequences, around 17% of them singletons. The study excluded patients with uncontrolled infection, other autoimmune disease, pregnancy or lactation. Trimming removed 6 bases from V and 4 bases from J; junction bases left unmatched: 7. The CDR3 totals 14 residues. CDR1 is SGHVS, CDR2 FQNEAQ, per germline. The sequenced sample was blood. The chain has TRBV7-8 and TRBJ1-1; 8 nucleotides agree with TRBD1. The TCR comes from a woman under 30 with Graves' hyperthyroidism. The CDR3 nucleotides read TGTGCCAGCAGGAAGACAGGGGTGAGCACTGAAGCTTTCTTT. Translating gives CASRKTGVSTEAFF. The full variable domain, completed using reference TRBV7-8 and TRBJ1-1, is GAGVSQSPRYKVAKRGQDVALRCDPISGHVSLFWYQQALGQGPEFLTYFQNEAQLDKSGLPSDRFFAERPEGSVSTLKIQRTQQEDSAVYLCASRKTGVSTEAFFGQGTRLTVV.